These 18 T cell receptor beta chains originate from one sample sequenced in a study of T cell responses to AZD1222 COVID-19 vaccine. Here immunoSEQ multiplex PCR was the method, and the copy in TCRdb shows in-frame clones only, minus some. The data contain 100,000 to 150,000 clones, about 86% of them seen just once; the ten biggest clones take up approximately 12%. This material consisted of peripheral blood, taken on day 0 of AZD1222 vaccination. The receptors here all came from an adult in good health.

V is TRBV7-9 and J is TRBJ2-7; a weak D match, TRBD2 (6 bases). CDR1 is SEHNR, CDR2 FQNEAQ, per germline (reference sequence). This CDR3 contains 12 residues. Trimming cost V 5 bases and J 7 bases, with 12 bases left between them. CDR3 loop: CASSPQAGEQYF. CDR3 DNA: TGTGCCAGCAGCCCCCAGGCGGGAGAGCAGTACTTC.

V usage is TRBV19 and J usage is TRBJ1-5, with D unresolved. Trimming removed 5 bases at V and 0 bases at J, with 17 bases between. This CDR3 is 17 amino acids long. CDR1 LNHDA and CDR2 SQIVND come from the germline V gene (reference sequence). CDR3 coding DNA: TGTGCCAGTAGTGCCTTCCTGGTTCCGGATAGCAATCAGCCCCAGCATTTT. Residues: CASSAFLVPDSNQPQHF.

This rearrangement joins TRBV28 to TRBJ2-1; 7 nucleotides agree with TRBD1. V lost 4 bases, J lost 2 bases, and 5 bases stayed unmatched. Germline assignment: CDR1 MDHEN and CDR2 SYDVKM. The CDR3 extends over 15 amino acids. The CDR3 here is CASSSKGQTYNEQFF. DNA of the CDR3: TGTGCCAGCAGTTCAAAGGGACAGACCTACAATGAGCAGTTCTTC.

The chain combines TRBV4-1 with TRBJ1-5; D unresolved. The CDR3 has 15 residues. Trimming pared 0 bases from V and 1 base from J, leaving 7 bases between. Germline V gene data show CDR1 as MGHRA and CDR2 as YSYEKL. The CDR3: CASSQDGRSNQPQHF. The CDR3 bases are TGCGCCAGCAGCCAAGACGGAAGAAGCAATCAGCCCCAGCATTTT.

The CDR3 DNA is TGTGCCAGCAGCTCCTGGGGAAAGGGCAAAAACATTCAGTACTTC. It yields the protein CASSSWGKGKNIQYF. The chain combines TRBV5-4 with TRBJ2-4; D gene unclear. Trimming removed 3 bases at V and 3 bases at J, with 13 bases between. Germline assignment: CDR1 SGHNT and CDR2 YYREEE (reference sequence). The CDR3 length is 15 residues.

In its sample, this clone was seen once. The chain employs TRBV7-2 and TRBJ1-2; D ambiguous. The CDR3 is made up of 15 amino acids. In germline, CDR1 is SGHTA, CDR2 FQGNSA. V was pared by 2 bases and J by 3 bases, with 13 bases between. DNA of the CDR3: TGTGCCAGCAGCTTAACTATCGGGTTCGACTATGGCTACACCTTC. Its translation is CASSLTIGFDYGYTF.

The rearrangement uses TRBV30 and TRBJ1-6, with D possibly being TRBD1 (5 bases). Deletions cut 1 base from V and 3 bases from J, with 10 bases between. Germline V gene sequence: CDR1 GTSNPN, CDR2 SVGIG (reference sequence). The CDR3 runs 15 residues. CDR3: CAWSAGISYNSPLHF. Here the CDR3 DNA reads TGTGCCTGGAGTGCAGGGATAAGCTATAATTCACCCCTCCACTTT.

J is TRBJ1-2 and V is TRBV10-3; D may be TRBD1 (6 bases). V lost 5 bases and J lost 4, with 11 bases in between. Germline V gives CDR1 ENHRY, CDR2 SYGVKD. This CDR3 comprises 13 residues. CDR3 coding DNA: TGTGCCATCAGTACCGAAGGGGGCTATGGCTACACCTTC. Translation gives CAISTEGGYGYTF.

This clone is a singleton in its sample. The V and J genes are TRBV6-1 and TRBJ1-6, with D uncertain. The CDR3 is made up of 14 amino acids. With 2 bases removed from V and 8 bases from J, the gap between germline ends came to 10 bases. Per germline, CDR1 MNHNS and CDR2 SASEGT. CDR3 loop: CASSERGPDSPLHF. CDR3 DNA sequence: TGTGCCAGCAGTGAACGCGGGCCCGATTCACCCCTCCACTTT.

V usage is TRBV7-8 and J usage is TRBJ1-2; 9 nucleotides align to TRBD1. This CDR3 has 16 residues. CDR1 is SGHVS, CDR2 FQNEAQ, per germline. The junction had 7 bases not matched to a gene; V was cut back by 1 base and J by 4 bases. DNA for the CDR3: TGTGCCAGCAGCTTAGGCCGGACAGGGGATTTCTATGGCTACACCTTC. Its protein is CASSLGRTGDFYGYTF.

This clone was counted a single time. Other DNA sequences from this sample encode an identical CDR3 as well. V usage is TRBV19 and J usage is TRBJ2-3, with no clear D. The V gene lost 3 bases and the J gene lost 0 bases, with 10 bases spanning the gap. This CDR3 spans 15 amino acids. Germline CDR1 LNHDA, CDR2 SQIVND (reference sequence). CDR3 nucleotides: TGTGCCAGTAGTATCGGGCGTACTAGCACAGATACGCAGTATTTT. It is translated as CASSIGRTSTDTQYF.

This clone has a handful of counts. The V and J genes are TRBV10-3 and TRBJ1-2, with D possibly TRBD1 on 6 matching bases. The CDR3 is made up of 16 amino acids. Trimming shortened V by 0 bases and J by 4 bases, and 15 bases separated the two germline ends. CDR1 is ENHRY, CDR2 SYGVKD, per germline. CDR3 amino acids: CAISESPGAISYGYTF. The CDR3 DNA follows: TGTGCCATCAGTGAGTCCCCAGGGGCGATAAGCTATGGCTACACCTTC.

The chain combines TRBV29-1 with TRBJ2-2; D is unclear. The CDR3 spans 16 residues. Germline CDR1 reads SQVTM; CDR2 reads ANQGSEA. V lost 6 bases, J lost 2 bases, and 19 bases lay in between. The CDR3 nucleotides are TGCAGCGTGACATCCCCCCGGAGCACCAACACCGGGGAGCTGTTTTTT. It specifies CSVTSPRSTNTGELFF.

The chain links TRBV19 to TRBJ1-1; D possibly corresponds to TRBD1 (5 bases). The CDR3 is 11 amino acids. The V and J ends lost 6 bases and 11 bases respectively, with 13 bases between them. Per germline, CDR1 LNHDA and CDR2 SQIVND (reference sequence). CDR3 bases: TGTGCCAGTAGCCCAGGGCGAAGGGCTTTCTTT. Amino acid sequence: CASSPGRRAFF.

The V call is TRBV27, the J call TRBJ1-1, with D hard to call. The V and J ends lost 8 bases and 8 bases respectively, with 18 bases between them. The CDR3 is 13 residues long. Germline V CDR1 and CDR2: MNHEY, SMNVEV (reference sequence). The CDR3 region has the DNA TGTGCCAGCTCGCTAGCAGGTGCGGGGGAAGCTTTCTTT. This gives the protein CASSLAGAGEAFF.

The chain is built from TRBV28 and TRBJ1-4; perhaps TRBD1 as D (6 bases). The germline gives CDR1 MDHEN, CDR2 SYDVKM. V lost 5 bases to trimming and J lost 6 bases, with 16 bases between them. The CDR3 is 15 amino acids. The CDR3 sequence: CASSHQQGPYEKLFF. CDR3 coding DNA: TGTGCCAGCAGTCACCAACAGGGCCCTTATGAAAAACTGTTTTTT.

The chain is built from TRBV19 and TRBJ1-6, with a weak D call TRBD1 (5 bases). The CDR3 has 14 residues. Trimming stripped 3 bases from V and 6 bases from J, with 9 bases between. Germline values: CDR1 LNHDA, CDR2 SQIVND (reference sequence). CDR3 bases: TGTGCCAGTAGTATGGGGGGTTTTAATTCACCCCTCCACTTT. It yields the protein CASSMGGFNSPLHF.

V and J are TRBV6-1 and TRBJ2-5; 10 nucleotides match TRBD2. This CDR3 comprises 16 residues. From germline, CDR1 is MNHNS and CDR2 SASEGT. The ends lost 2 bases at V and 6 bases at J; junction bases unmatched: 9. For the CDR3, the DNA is TGTGCCAGCAGTGAAATGGCTAGCGGGAGTGGAAAGACCCAGTACTTC. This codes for CASSEMASGSGKTQYF.